The present T cell receptor (beta chain) was sequenced within a study of regulatory T cells in long-lasting Graves disease. Study summary: Graves' patients with a new diagnosis had received antithyroid drugs under 3 months.

The TCR beta library used iRepertoire HTBI primers with Arm-PCR amplification of CDR3. TCRdb called the multiplex PCR reads again in MiXCR, with one record for every CDR3 protein. Here the sample spans around 240,000 distinct CDR3 sequences, around 19% being singletons. This CDR3 is built from 13 residues. Between the trimmed V and J ends, which lost 3 bases and 4 bases, there was a span of 9 bases. Germline V gives CDR1 KGHSH, CDR2 LQKENI. Time point specified: newly diagnosed GD, antithyroid drugs for less than 3 months. Construction of the TCR library relied on RNA isolated from PBMCs. This clonotype has ten or more counts. A further study also used this sample, focusing on T cells in Graves' hyperthyroidism and ophthalmopathy. From that paper: Stable Graves' hyperthyroidism denoted no ophthalmopathy progression over 18 months. An initial round of RT-PCR targeting the TCR CDR3 relied on the HTBI primer set.

Sequenced here: peripheral blood mononuclear cells (PBMCs), sampled at new diagnosis, from a patient treated with antithyroid drugs. This chain joins TRBV18 and TRBJ1-2, with a weak D call TRBD1 (5 bases). The origin of this receptor is a woman in her twenties or thirties with Graves disease. The CDR3 nucleotides are TGTGCCAGCTCACCCGACAGCGTCTATGGCTACACCTTC. It translates to CASSPDSVYGYTF.